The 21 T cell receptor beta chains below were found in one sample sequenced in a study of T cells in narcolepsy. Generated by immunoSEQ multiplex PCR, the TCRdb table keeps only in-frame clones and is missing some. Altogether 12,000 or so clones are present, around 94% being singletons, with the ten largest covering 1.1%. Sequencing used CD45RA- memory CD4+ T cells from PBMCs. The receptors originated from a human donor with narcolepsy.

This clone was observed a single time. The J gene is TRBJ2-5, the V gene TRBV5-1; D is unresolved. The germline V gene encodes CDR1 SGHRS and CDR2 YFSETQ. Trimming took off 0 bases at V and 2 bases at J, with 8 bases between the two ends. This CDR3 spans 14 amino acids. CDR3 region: CASSLALGQETQYF. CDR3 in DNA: TGCGCCAGCAGCTTGGCCTTGGGGCAAGAGACCCAGTACTTC.

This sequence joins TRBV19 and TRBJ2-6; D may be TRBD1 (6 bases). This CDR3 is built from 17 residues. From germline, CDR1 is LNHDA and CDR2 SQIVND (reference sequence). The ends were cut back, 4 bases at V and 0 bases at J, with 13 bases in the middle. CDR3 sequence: CASSTSRGSSGANVLTF. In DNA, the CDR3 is TGTGCCAGTAGTACCTCTAGGGGGAGCTCTGGGGCCAACGTCCTGACTTTC.

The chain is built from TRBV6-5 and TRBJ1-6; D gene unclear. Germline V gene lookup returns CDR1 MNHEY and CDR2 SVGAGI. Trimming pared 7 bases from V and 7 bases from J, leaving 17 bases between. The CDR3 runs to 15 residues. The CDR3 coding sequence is TGTGCCAGCACCTCACTGGTTCGGCGGAATTCACCCCTCCACTTT. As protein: CASTSLVRRNSPLHF.

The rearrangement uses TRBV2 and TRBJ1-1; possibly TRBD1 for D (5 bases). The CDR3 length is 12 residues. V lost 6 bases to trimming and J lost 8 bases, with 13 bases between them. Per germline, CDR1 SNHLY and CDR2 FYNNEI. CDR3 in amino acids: CASSLTGTEAFF. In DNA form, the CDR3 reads TGTGCCAGCAGCCTTACAGGCACAGAAGCTTTCTTT. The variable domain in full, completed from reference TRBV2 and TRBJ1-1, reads EPEVTQTPSHQVTQMGQEVILRCVPISNHLYFYWYRQILGQKVEFLVSFYNNEISEKSEIFDDQFSVERPDGSNFTLKIRSTKLEDSAMYFCASSLTGTEAFFGQGTRLTVV.

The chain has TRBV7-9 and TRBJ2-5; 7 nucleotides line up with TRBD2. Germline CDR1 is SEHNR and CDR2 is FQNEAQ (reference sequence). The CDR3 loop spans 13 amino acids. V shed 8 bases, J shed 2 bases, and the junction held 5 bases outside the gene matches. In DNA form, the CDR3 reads TGTGCCAGCGGGTCTAGCGGACAAGAGACCCAGTACTTC. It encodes CASGSSGQETQYF.

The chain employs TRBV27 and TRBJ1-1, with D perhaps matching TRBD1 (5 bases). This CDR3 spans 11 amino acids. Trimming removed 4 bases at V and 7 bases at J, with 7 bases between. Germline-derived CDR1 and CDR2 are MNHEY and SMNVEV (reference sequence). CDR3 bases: TGTGCCAGCAGTTCAGGGATTGAAGCTTTCTTT. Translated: CASSSGIEAFF.

CDR3 nucleotides: TGTGCTAGTGGTCTGACAGGAGCTAACACCGGGGAGCTGTTTTTT. It yields the protein CASGLTGANTGELFF. The chain recombines TRBV12-5 with TRBJ2-2; possibly TRBD1 for D (6 bases). The length of the CDR3 is 15 residues. Germline values: CDR1 LGHNT, CDR2 FRNRAP. With 5 bases removed from V and 2 bases from J, the gap between germline ends came to 12 bases.

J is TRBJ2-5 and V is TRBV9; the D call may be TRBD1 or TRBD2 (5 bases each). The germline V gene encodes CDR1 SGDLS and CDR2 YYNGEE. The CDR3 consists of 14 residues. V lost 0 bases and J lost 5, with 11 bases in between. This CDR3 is CASSVGGTVETQYF. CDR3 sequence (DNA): TGTGCCAGCAGCGTAGGTGGGACCGTGGAGACCCAGTACTTC.

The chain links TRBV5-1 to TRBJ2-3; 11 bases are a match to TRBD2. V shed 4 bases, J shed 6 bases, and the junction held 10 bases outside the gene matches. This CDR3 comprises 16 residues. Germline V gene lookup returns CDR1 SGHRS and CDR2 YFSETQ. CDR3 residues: CASSTYSGGATDTQYF. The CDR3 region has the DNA TGCGCCAGCAGCACCTATAGCGGGGGGGCAACGGATACGCAGTATTTT.

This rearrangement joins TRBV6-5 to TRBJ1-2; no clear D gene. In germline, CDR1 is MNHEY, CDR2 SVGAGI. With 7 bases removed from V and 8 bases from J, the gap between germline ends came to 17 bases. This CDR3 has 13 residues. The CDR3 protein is CASTILDGRGYTF. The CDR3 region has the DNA TGTGCCAGCACCATACTGGACGGTCGGGGCTACACCTTC.

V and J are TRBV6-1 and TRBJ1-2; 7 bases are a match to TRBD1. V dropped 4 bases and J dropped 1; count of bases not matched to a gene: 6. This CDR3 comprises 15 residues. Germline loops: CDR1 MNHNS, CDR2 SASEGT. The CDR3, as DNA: TGTGCCAGCAGTGCTCGGACAGGTTATAACTATGGCTACACCTTC. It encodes CASSARTGYNYGYTF.

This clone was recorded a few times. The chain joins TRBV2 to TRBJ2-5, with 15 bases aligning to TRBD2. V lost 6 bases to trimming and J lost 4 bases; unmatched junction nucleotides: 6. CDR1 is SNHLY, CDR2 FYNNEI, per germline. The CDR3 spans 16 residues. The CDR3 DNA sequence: TGTGCCAGCAGCAACCCGGGACTAGCGGGGGGAGAGACCCAGTACTTC. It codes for CASSNPGLAGGETQYF. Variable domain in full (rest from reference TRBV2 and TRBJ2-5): EPEVTQTPSHQVTQMGQEVILRCVPISNHLYFYWYRQILGQKVEFLVSFYNNEISEKSEIFDDQFSVERPDGSNFTLKIRSTKLEDSAMYFCASSNPGLAGGETQYFGPGTRLLVL.

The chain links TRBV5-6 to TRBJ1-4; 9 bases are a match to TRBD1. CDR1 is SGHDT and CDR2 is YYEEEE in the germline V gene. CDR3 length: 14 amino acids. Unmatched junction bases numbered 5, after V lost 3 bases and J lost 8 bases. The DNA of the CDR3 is TGTGCCAGCAGCTCACAGGGGGCGTCGGAAAAACTGTTTTTT. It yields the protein CASSSQGASEKLFF. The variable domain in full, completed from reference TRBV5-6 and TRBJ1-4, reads DAGVTQSPTHLIKTRGQQVTLRCSPKSGHDTVSWYQQALGQGPQFIFQYYEEEERQRGNFPDRFSGHQFPNYSSELNVNALLLGDSALYLCASSSQGASEKLFFGSGTQLSVL.

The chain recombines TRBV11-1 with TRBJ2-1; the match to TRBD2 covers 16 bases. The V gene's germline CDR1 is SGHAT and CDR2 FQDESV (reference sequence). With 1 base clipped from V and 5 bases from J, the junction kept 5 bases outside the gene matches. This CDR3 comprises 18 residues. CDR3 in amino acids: CASSLEGTSGGANNEQFF. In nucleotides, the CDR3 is TGTGCCAGCAGCTTAGAGGGGACTAGCGGGGGGGCCAACAATGAGCAGTTCTTC. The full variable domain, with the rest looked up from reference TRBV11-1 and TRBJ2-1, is EAEVAQSPRYKITEKSQAVAFWCDPISGHATLYWYRQILGQGPELLVQFQDESVVDDSQLPKDRFSAERLKGVDSTLKIQPAELGDSAMYLCASSLEGTSGGANNEQFFGPGTRLTVL.

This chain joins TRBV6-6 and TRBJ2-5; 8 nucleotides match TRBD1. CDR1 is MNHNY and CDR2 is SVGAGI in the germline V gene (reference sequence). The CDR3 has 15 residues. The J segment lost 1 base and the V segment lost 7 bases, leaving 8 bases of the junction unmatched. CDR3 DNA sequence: TGTGCCAGCACCTACGGACAGGGCGCCCAAGAGACCCAGTACTTC. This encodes CASTYGQGAQETQYF.

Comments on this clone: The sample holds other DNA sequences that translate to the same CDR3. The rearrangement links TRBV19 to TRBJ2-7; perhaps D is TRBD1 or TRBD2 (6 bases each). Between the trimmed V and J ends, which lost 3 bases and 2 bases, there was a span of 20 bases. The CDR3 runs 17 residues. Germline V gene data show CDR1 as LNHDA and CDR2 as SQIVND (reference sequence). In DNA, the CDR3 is TGTGCCAGTAGTATCGGGACTTCGGGACACGCAACCTACGAGCAGTACTTC. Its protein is CASSIGTSGHATYEQYF.

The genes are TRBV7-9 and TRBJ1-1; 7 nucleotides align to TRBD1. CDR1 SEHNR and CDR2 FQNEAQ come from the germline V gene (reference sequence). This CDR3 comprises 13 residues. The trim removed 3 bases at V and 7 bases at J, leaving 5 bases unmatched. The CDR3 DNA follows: TGTGCCAGCAGCTTCGACAGGGTTGATGAAGCTTTCTTT. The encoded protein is CASSFDRVDEAFF.

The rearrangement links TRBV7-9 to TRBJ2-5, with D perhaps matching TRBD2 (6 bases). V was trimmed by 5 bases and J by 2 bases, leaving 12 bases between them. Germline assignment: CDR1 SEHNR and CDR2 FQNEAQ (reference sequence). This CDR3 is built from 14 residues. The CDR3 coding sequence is TGTGCCAGCAGCAACCACGGACTACAAGAGACCCAGTACTTC. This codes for CASSNHGLQETQYF. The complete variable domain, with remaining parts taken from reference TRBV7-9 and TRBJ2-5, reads DTGVSQNPRHKITKRGQNVTFRCDPISEHNRLYWYRQTLGQGPEFLTYFQNEAQLEKSRLLSDRFSAERPKGSFSTLEIQRTEQGDSAMYLCASSNHGLQETQYFGPGTRLLVL.

The CDR3 sequence is CASTHRDYGYTF. The CDR3 bases are TGTGCCAGCACCCATCGCGACTATGGCTACACCTTC. The rearrangement joins TRBV2 to TRBJ1-2; D remains unclear. Germline CDR1 SNHLY, CDR2 FYNNEI. The CDR3 totals 12 residues. Trimming stripped 7 bases from V and 3 bases from J, with 9 bases between.

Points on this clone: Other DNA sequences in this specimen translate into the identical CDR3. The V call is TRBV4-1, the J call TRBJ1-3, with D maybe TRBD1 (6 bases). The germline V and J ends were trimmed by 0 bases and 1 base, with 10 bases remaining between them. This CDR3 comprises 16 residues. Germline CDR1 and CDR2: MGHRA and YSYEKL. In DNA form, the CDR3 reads TGCGCCAGCAGCCAAGAGGGGGCCGGGTCTGGAAACACCATATATTTT. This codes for CASSQEGAGSGNTIYF.

The CDR3 DNA sequence: TGTGCCAGCAGCCCACAGAGGGATCAGCCCCAGCATTTT. This gives the protein CASSPQRDQPQHF. This sequence joins TRBV6-4 and TRBJ1-5; D is undetermined. Between the trimmed V and J ends, which lost 6 bases and 5 bases, there was a span of 11 bases. This CDR3 region has 13 residues. CDR1 is MRHNA, CDR2 SNTAGT, per germline.